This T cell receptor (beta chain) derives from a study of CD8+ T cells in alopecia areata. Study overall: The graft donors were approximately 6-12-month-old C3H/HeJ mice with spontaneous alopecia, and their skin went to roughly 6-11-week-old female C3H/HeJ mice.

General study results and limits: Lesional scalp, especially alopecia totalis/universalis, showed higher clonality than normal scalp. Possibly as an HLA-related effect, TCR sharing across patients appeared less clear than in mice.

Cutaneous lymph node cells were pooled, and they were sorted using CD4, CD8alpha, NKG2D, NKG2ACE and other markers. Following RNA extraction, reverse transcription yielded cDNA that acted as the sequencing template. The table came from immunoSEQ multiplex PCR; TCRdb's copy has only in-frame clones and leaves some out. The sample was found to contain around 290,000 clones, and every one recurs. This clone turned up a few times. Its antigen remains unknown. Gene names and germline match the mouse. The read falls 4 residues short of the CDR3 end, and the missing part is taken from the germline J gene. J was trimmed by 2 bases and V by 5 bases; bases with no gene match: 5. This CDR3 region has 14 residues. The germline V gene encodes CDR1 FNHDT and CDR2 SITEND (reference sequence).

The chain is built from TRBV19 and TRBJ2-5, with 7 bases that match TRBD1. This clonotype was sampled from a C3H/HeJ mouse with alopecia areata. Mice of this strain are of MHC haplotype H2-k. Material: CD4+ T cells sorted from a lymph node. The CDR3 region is CASSNRGGQDTQYF. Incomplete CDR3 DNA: TGTGCCAGCAGCAACAGGGGTGGCCAAGAC.